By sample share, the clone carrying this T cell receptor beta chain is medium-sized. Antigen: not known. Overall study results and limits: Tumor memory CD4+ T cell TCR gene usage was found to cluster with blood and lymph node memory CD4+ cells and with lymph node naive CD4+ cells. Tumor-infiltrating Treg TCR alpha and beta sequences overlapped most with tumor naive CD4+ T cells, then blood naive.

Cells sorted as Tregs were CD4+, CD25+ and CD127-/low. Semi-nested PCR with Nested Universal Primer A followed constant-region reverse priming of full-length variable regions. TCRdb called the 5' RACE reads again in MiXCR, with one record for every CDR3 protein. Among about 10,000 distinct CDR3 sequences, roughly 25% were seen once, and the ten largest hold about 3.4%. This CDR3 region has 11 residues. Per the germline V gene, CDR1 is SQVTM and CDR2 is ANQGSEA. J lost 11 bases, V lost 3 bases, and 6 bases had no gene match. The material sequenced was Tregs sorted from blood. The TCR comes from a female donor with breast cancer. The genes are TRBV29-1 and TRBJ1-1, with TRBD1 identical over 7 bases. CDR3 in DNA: TGCAGCGTTGACCCGACAGGGCGGGCTTTCTTT. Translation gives CSVDPTGRAFF.